Following are 20 T cell receptor beta chains from one sample sequenced in a study of cytomegalovirus exposure and HLA in healthy donors. 13 Jbeta primers and 60 Vbeta primers were used for the PCR. Here immunoSEQ multiplex PCR was the method, and the copy in TCRdb shows in-frame clones only, minus some. This table has approximately 150,000 clones, about 82% appearing once. The specimen was PBMCs. These receptors originate from a male donor in good health and CMV-seronegative.

This chain joins TRBV30 and TRBJ2-1; 9 bases match TRBD2. This CDR3 has 16 amino acids. Germline values: CDR1 GTSNPN, CDR2 SVGIG (reference sequence). The ends lost 0 bases at V and 2 bases at J; junction bases unmatched: 5. In DNA form, the CDR3 reads TGTGCCTGGAGTGTGGGGGCTAGCGGGGCCTACAATGAGCAGTTCTTC. Translated: CAWSVGASGAYNEQFF.

The rearrangement links TRBV19 to TRBJ2-5; TRBD1 matches 9 bases. CDR3 length: 15 amino acids. CDR1 and CDR2 (germline): LNHDA, SQIVND (reference sequence). The V gene end was trimmed by 5 bases and the J gene end by 4 bases; junction bases not matched to a gene: 8. The CDR3 reads CASSPTWDRAETQYF. The CDR3 DNA reads as TGTGCCAGTAGTCCAACCTGGGACAGGGCAGAGACCCAGTACTTC.

The chain carries TRBV4-2 and TRBJ2-7, with TRBD1 matching over 7 bases. CDR3 length equals 16 residues. V shed 0 bases, J shed 0 bases, and the junction held 5 bases outside the gene matches. CDR1 is LGHNA, CDR2 YNFKEQ, per germline. CDR3 sequence: CASSQDVGTVSYEQYF. In nucleotides, the CDR3 is TGTGCCAGCAGCCAAGATGTCGGGACAGTCTCCTACGAGCAGTACTTC.

The chain combines TRBV5-5 with TRBJ2-7; TRBD2 matches 10 bases. The germline CDR1 and CDR2 sequences are SGHKS and YYEKEE (reference sequence). CDR3 length: 15 amino acids. Losses at the gene ends were 6 bases for V and 6 bases for J; bases not matched to a gene: 12. The CDR3: CASMGAGGPVGEQYF. The DNA for the CDR3 is TGTGCCAGCATGGGAGCGGGAGGGCCTGTGGGCGAGCAGTACTTC.

The rearrangement uses TRBV28 and TRBJ2-7; perhaps TRBD2 as D (6 bases). Trimming cost V 5 bases and J 3 bases, with 14 bases left between them. Germline V gives CDR1 MDHEN, CDR2 SYDVKM. CDR3 size: 14 residues. CDR3 bases: TGTGCCAGCAGTAAAATAGCGGAGAGCTACGAGCAGTACTTC. It codes for CASSKIAESYEQYF.

The J gene is TRBJ2-5, the V gene TRBV4-2, with 11 bases identical to TRBD2. The CDR3 consists of 18 residues. Per germline, CDR1 LGHNA and CDR2 YNFKEQ. V gave up 1 base and J gave up 2 bases; unmatched junction bases: 9. The CDR3 spells CASSQGGSLAGGQETQYF. The CDR3 nucleotides read TGTGCCAGCAGCCAAGGGGGTTCCTTAGCGGGAGGGCAAGAGACCCAGTACTTC.

The chain joins TRBV16 to TRBJ2-3; 9 nucleotides align to TRBD2. The germline V gene has CDR1 KGHSY and CDR2 FQNENV. J lost 5 bases, V lost 4 bases, and 13 bases had no gene match. The CDR3 sequence is 17 residues long. CDR3: CASSPAPGLASGDTQYF. The CDR3 DNA sequence: TGTGCCAGCAGCCCCGCACCGGGACTAGCATCGGGAGATACGCAGTATTTT.

The rearrangement links TRBV27 to TRBJ2-2; D is possibly TRBD2 (6 bases). V gave up 8 bases and J gave up 14 bases, with 12 bases separating them. Germline values: CDR1 MNHEY, CDR2 SMNVEV (reference sequence). This CDR3 has 10 amino acids. CDR3 loop: CASGGTSLFF. CDR3 DNA sequence: TGTGCCAGCGGGGGGACGAGCCTGTTTTTT.

The chain joins TRBV25-1 to TRBJ2-5, with 10 bases aligning to TRBD2. Germline V gene lookup returns CDR1 MGHDK and CDR2 SYGVNS. The CDR3 spans 16 residues. The J segment lost 2 bases and the V segment lost 1 base, leaving 4 bases of the junction unmatched. The CDR3 DNA is TGTGCCAGCAGTGAATGGACTAGCGGAGAGCAAGAGACCCAGTACTTC. This gives the protein CASSEWTSGEQETQYF.

This chain connects TRBV18 to TRBJ2-7; a weak D match, TRBD2 (6 bases). CDR3 size: 14 residues. Germline V lookup: CDR1 KGHSH, CDR2 LQKENI. The V end lost 2 bases, the J end lost 1 base, and 9 bases lay between the germline ends. This CDR3 is CASSPGAGSYEQYF. The CDR3 nucleotides are TGTGCCAGCTCACCAGGGGCGGGGTCCTACGAGCAGTACTTC.

This chain joins TRBV7-2 and TRBJ1-6; tentatively, D is TRBD1 (6 bases). V lost 5 bases to trimming and J lost 5 bases, with 13 bases between them. From germline, CDR1 is SGHTA and CDR2 FQGNSA. This CDR3 region has 15 residues. The chain's CDR3 is CASSPQGGDNSPLHF. Written as DNA, the CDR3 is TGTGCCAGCAGCCCACAGGGAGGGGATAATTCACCCCTCCACTTT.

The V call is TRBV6-1, the J call TRBJ1-1, with 9 bases lining up with TRBD1. Germline V gene sequence: CDR1 MNHNS, CDR2 SASEGT. The CDR3 sequence is 16 residues long. V gave up 2 bases and J gave up 1 base; unmatched junction bases: 5. Written as DNA, the CDR3 is TGTGCCAGCAGTGAATTTGGGGGACAGGGGAACACTGAAGCTTTCTTT. Encoded protein: CASSEFGGQGNTEAFF.

This clone appeared a few times. The CDR3 DNA follows: TGCAGCGTTGAGGATTCGGCGGGGGGAACGCAGACCCAGTACTTC. Encoded protein: CSVEDSAGGTQTQYF. V gene TRBV29-1 combines with J gene TRBJ2-5, with 8 bases matching TRBD2. The CDR3 runs 15 residues. CDR1 and CDR2 (germline): SQVTM, ANQGSEA. After removal of 3 bases from V and 6 bases from J, the junction contained 12 bases not matched to a gene.

The chain recombines TRBV2 with TRBJ2-3; 7 bases fit TRBD2. This CDR3 contains 15 residues. Germline values: CDR1 SNHLY, CDR2 FYNNEI. V dropped 8 bases and J dropped 0; count of bases not matched to a gene: 8. CDR3: CASQRLSGSTDTQYF. DNA of the CDR3: TGTGCCAGCCAACGCCTTAGCGGGAGCACAGATACGCAGTATTTT.

V gene TRBV4-1 combines with J gene TRBJ1-5; a possible D gene is TRBD1 (6 bases). CDR1 MGHRA and CDR2 YSYEKL come from the germline V gene. Trimming removed 1 base at V and 4 bases at J, with 20 bases between. The CDR3 is 18 residues long. CDR3 sequence reads: CASSQGAGGREVNQPQHF. In DNA form, the CDR3 reads TGCGCCAGCAGCCAAGGGGCGGGGGGGCGCGAGGTGAATCAGCCCCAGCATTTT.

This clone has only one observation. J is TRBJ2-3 and V is TRBV7-9, with 7 bases matching TRBD2. Germline V gene sequence: CDR1 SEHNR, CDR2 FQNEAQ (reference sequence). The CDR3 is 16 amino acids. The V segment lost 5 bases and the J segment 2 bases; nucleotides outside the gene matches: 10. The CDR3, as DNA: TGTGCCAGCAGCACACTAGCGCGGGCCCCCACAGATACGCAGTATTTT. Its protein is CASSTLARAPTDTQYF. The full variable domain, with the rest looked up from reference TRBV7-9 and TRBJ2-3, is DTGVSQNPRHKITKRGQNVTFRCDPISEHNRLYWYRQTLGQGPEFLTYFQNEAQLEKSRLLSDRFSAERPKGSFSTLEIQRTEQGDSAMYLCASSTLARAPTDTQYFGPGTRLTVL.

In its sample, this clone ranks as medium-sized. The gene calls are TRBV15 and TRBJ2-1; TRBD1 aligns across 7 bases. In germline, CDR1 is LNHNV, CDR2 YYDKDF (reference sequence). The V and J ends lost 4 bases and 0 bases, in that order; junction bases with no gene match: 3. The CDR3 totals 15 residues. The CDR3 region has the DNA TGTGCCACCAGCACTACAGGGGACTCCTACAATGAGCAGTTCTTC. Its translation: CATSTTGDSYNEQFF.

The gene calls are TRBV13 and TRBJ1-2, with D perhaps matching TRBD1 (5 bases). Germline CDR1 is PRHDT and CDR2 is FYEKMQ (reference sequence). This CDR3 comprises 16 residues. The V end was cut by 1 base, the J end by 1 base, with 13 bases between. The CDR3 sequence is CASSLVKSGGNYGYTF. DNA for the CDR3: TGTGCCAGCAGCTTAGTGAAGTCGGGGGGTAACTATGGCTACACCTTC.

V usage is TRBV4-2 and J usage is TRBJ2-2; TRBD2 matches 9 bases. This CDR3 contains 16 residues. Germline-derived CDR1 and CDR2 are LGHNA and YNFKEQ. V was pared by 0 bases and J by 6 bases, with 5 bases of the junction left unmatched. The CDR3 DNA is TGTGCCAGCAGCCAAGATATGGCGGGAGGGCCCGGGGAGCTGTTTTTT. It codes for CASSQDMAGGPGELFF.

The chain combines TRBV27 with TRBJ2-7; TRBD2 aligns across 8 bases. This CDR3 spans 13 amino acids. CDR1 MNHEY and CDR2 SMNVEV come from the germline V gene (reference sequence). J lost 5 bases, V lost 5 bases, and 5 bases had no gene match. The CDR3 coding sequence is TGTGCCAGCAGTCCAGCGGGAGCGGACGAGCAGTACTTC. This encodes CASSPAGADEQYF.